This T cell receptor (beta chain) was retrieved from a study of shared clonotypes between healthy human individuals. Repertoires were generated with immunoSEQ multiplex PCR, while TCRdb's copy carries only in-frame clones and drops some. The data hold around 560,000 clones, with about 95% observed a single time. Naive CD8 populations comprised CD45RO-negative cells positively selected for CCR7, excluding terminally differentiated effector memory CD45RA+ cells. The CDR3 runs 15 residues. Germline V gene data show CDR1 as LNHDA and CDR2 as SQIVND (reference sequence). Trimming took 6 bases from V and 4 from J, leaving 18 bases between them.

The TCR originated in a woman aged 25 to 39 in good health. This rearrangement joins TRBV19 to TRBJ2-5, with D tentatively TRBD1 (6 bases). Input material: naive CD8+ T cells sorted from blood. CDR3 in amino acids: CASSPRGQNRETQYF. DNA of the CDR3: TGTGCCAGTAGCCCAAGGGGACAAAATCGAGAGACCCAGTACTTC.